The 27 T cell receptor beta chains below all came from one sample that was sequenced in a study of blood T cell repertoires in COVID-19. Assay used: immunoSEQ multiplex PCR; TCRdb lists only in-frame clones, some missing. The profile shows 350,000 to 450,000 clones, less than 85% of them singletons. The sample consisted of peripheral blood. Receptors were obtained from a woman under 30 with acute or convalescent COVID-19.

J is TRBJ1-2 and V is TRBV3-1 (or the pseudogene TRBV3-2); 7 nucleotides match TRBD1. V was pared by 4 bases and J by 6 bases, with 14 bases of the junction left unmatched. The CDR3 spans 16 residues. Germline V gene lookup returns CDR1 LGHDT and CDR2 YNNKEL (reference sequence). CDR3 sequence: CASSPLYLSTGNGYTF. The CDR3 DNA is TGTGCCAGCAGCCCCCTCTACCTTTCGACAGGGAATGGCTACACCTTC.

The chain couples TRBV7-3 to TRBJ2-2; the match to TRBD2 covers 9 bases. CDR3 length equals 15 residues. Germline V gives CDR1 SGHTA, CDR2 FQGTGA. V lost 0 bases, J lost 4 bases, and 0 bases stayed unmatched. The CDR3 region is CASSLTSGSTGELFF. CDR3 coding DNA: TGTGCCAGCAGCTTAACTAGCGGGAGCACCGGGGAGCTGTTTTTT.

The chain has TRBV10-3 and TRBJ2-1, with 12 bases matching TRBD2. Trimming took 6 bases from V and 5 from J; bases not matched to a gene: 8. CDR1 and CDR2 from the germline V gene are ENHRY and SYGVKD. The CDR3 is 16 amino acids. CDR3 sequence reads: CAIRELAGGTHNEQFF. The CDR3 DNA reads TGTGCCATCAGAGAACTAGCGGGAGGAACCCACAATGAGCAGTTCTTC.

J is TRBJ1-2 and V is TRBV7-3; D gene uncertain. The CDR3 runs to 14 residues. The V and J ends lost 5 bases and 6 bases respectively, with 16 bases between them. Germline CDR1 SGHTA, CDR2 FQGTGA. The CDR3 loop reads CASSPPWGVDGYTF. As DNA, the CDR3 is TGTGCCAGCAGCCCGCCTTGGGGAGTAGATGGCTACACCTTC.

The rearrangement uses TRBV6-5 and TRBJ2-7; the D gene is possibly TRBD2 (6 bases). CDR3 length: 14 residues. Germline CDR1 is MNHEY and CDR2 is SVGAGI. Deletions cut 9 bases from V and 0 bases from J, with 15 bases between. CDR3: CARSLATASYEQYF. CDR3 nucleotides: TGTGCCAGATCGCTAGCGACCGCCTCCTACGAGCAGTACTTC.

The CDR3 here is CASCRTGDEKLFF. CDR3 bases: TGTGCCAGCTGCCGGACAGGGGACGAAAAACTGTTTTTT. This chain joins TRBV6-5 and TRBJ1-4; 9 bases are a match to TRBD1. The CDR3 contains 13 residues. Trimming cost V 8 bases and J 8 bases; bases outside gene matches: 6. CDR1 and CDR2 from the germline V gene are MNHEY and SVGAGI.

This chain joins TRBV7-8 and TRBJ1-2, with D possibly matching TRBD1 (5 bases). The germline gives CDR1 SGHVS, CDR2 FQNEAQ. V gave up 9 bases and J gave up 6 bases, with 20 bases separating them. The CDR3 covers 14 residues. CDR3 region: CASKPGGRDDGYTF. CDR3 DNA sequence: TGTGCCAGTAAACCGGGAGGCAGGGATGATGGCTACACCTTC.

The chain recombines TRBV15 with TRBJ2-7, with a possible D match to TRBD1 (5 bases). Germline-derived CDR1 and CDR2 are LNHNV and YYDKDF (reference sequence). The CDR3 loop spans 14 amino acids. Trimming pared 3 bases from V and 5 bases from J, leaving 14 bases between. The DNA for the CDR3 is TGTGCCACCAGCAGTCGCAGGGATCGGGACGAGCAGTACTTC. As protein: CATSSRRDRDEQYF.

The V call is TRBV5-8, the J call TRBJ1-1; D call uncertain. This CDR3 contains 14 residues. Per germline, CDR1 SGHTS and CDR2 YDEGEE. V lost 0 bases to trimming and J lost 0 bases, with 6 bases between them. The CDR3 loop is CASSLDRLNTEAFF. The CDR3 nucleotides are TGTGCCAGCAGCTTGGACAGACTGAACACTGAAGCTTTCTTT. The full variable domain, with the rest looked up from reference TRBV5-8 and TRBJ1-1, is EAGVTQSPTHLIKTRGQQATLRCSPISGHTSVYWYQQALGLGLQFLLWYDEGEERNRGNFPPRFSGRQFPNYSSELNVNALELEDSALYLCASSLDRLNTEAFFGQGTRLTVV.

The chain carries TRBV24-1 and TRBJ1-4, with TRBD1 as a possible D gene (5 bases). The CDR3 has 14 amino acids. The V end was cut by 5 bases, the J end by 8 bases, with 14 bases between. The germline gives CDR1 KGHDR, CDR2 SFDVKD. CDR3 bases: TGTGCCACCAGTGCCCCAGGGCGGAACGAAAAACTGTTTTTT. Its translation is CATSAPGRNEKLFF.

The CDR3 is CASSPGLLYEQYF. As DNA, the CDR3 is TGTGCCAGCAGTCCCGGACTCCTCTACGAGCAGTACTTC. The chain couples TRBV6-5 to TRBJ2-7; possible D gene TRBD2, 5 bases. The V gene's germline CDR1 is MNHEY and CDR2 SVGAGI. The CDR3 is made up of 13 amino acids. V was trimmed by 5 bases and J by 3 bases, leaving 11 bases between them.

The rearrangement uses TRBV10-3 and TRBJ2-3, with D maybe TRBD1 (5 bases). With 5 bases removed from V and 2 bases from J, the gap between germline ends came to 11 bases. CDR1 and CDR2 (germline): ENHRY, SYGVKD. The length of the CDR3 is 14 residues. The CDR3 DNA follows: TGTGCCATCAGTACAGGAACGTCCACAGATACGCAGTATTTT. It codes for CAISTGTSTDTQYF.

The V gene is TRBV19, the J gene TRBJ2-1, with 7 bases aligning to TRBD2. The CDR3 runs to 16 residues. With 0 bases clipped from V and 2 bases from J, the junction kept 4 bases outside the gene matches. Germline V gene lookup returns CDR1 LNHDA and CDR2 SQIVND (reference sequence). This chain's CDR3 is CASSIERGRPYNEQFF. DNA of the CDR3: TGTGCCAGTAGTATAGAGCGGGGGAGACCCTACAATGAGCAGTTCTTC. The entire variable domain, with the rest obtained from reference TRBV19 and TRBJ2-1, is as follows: DGGITQSPKYLFRKEGQNVTLSCEQNLNHDAMYWYRQDPGQGLRLIYYSQIVNDFQKGDIAEGYSVSREKKESFPLTVTSAQKNPTAFYLCASSIERGRPYNEQFFGPGTRLTVL.

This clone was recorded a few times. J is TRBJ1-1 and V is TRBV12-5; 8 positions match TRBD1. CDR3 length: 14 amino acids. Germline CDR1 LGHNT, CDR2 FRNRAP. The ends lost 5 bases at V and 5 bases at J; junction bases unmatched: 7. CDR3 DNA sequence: TGTGCTAGTGGTCTAGCAGGACAGGGTACTGAAGCTTTCTTT. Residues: CASGLAGQGTEAFF.

The CDR3 region has the DNA TGCGCCAGCGCCGCCCTTTGGGACAGGGCCTACGAGCAGTACTTC. Its protein is CASAALWDRAYEQYF. The chain is built from TRBV5-1 and TRBJ2-7, with 9 bases fitting TRBD1. CDR3 length: 15 residues. Germline loops: CDR1 SGHRS, CDR2 YFSETQ. J lost 2 bases, V lost 7 bases, and 10 bases had no gene match.

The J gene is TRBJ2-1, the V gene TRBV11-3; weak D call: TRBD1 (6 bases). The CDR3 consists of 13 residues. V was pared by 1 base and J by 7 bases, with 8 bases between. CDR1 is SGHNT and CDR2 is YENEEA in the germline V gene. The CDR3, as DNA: TGTGCCAGCAGCTTAGTAAGGGGGAATGAGCAGTTCTTC. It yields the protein CASSLVRGNEQFF.

CDR3 protein: CASSQRTGGENEQYF. The CDR3 bases are TGCGCCAGCAGCCAGCGGACAGGGGGCGAGAACGAGCAGTACTTC. V and J are TRBV4-1 and TRBJ2-7, with 11 positions matching TRBD1. CDR1 is MGHRA and CDR2 is YSYEKL in the germline V gene. Trimming cost V 3 bases and J 5 bases; bases outside gene matches: 6. This CDR3 is built from 15 residues.

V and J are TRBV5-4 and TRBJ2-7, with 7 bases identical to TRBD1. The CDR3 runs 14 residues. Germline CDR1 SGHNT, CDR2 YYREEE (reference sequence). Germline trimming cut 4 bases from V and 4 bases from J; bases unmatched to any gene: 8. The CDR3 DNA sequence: TGTGCCAGCAGCCCATACGACAGGGAGTACGAGCAGTACTTC. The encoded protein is CASSPYDREYEQYF.

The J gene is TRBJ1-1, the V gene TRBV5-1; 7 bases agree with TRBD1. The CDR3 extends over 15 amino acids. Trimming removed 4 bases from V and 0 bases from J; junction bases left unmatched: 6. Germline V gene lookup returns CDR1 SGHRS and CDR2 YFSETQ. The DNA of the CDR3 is TGCGCCAGCAGCCTTTGGGACAGTATGAACACTGAAGCTTTCTTT. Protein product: CASSLWDSMNTEAFF.

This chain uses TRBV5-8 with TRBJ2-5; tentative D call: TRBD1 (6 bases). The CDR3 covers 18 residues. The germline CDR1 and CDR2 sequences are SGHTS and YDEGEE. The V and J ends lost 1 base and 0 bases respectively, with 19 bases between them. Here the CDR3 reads CASSLFFGWTADQETQYF. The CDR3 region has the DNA TGTGCCAGCAGCTTGTTTTTCGGCTGGACAGCGGACCAAGAGACCCAGTACTTC.

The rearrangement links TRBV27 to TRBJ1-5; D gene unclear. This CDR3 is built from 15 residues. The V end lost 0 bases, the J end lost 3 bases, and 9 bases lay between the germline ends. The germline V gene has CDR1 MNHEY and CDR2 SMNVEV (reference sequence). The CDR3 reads CASSLSSGSNQPQHF. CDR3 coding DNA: TGTGCCAGCAGTTTATCGTCAGGATCCAATCAGCCCCAGCATTTT.

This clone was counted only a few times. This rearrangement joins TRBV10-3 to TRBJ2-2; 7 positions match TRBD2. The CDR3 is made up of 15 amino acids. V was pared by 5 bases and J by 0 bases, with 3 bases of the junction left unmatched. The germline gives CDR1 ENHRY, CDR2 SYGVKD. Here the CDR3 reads CAISSGTANTGELFF. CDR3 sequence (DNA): TGTGCCATCAGTAGCGGGACCGCGAACACCGGGGAGCTGTTTTTT.

The CDR3, as DNA: TGTGCCAGCAGAAGGACAGGGGGAAACACCATATATTTT. Translation gives CASRRTGGNTIYF. The chain has TRBV12-3 or TRBV12-4 and TRBJ1-3; 8 bases are a match to TRBD1. This CDR3 is built from 13 residues. Trimming removed 6 bases from V and 4 bases from J; junction bases left unmatched: 2.

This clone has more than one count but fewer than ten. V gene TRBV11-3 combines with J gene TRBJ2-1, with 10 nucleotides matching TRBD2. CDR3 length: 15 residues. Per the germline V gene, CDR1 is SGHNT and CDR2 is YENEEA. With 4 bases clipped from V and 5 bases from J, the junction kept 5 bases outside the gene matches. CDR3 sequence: CASSSLAGDHNEQFF. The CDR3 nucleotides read TGTGCCAGCAGCTCTCTAGCGGGAGACCACAATGAGCAGTTCTTC.

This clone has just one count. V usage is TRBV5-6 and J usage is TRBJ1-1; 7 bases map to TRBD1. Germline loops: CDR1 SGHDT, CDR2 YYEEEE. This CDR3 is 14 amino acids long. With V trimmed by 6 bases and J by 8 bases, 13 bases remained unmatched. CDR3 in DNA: TGTGCCAGCAACTTCCGACAGGGCCGTCCGGAAGCTTTCTTT. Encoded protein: CASNFRQGRPEAFF. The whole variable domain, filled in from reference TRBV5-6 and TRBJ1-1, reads DAGVTQSPTHLIKTRGQQVTLRCSPKSGHDTVSWYQQALGQGPQFIFQYYEEEERQRGNFPDRFSGHQFPNYSSELNVNALLLGDSALYLCASNFRQGRPEAFFGQGTRLTVV.

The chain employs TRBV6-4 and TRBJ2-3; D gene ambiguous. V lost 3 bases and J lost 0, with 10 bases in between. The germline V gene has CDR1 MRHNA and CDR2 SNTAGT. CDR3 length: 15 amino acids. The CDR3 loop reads CASSESWASTDTQYF. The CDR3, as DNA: TGTGCCAGCAGTGAGAGCTGGGCTAGCACAGATACGCAGTATTTT.

The DNA for the CDR3 is TGTGCCGCGGGCGAAGGTAGCGGGGGGATTTCGGATACGCAGTATTTT. Its protein product is CAAGEGSGGISDTQYF. The rearrangement links TRBV5-6 to TRBJ2-3, with 10 bases lining up with TRBD2. The CDR3 contains 16 residues. Trimming cost V 10 bases and J 6 bases; bases outside gene matches: 17. CDR1 is SGHDT and CDR2 is YYEEEE in the germline V gene. The variable domain in full, completed from reference TRBV5-6 and TRBJ2-3, reads DAGVTQSPTHLIKTRGQQVTLRCSPKSGHDTVSWYQQALGQGPQFIFQYYEEEERQRGNFPDRFSGHQFPNYSSELNVNALLLGDSALYLCAAGEGSGGISDTQYFGPGTRLTVL.